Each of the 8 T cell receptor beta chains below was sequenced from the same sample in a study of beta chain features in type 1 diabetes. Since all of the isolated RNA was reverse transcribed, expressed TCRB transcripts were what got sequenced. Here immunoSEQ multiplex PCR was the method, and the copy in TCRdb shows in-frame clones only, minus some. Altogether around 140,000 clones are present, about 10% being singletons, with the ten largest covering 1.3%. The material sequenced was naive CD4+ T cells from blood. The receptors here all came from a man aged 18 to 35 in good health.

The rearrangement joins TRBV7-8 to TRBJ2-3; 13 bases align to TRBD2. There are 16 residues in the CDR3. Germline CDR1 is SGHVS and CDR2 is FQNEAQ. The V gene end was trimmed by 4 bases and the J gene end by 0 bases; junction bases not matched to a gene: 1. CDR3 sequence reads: CASSSGLAGSTDTQYF. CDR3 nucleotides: TGTGCCAGCAGCTCGGGACTAGCGGGGAGCACAGATACGCAGTATTTT.

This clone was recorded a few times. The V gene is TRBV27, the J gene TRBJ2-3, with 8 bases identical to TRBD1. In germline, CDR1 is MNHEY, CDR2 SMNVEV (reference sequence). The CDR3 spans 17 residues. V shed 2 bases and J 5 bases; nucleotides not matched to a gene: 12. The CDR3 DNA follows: TGTGCCAGCAGTTTAGGTTTGGGGCAGGGGGCCCGAGATACGCAGTATTTT. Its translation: CASSLGLGQGARDTQYF.

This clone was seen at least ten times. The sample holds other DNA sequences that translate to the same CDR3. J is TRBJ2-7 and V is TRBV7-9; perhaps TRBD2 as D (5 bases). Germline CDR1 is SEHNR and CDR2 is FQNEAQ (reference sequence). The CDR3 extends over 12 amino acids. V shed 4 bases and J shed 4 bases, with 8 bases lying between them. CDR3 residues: CASSSSGYEQYF. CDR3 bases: TGTGCCAGCAGCTCCTCGGGGTACGAGCAGTACTTC.

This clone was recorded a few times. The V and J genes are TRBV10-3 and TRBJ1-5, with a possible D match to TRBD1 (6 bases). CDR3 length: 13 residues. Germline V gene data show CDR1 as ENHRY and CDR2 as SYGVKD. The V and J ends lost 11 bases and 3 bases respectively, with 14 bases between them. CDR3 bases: TGTGCCGTGCGACAGGAGCCCAATCAGCCCCAGCATTTT. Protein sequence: CAVRQEPNQPQHF.

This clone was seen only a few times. The CDR3 region is CATSRPGQGAAGELFF. The CDR3 DNA reads as TGTGCCACCAGCAGACCGGGACAGGGGGCAGCCGGGGAGCTGTTTTTT. V is TRBV15 and J is TRBJ2-2, with 12 bases lining up with TRBD1. V lost 2 bases, J lost 6 bases, and 4 bases stayed unmatched. The CDR3 is 16 residues long. The germline CDR1 and CDR2 sequences are LNHNV and YYDKDF (reference sequence).

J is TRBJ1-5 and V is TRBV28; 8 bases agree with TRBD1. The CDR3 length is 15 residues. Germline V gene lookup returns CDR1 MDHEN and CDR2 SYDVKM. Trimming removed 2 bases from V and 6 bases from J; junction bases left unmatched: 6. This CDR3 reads CASSLLAGGSQPQHF. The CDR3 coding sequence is TGTGCCAGCAGTTTACTGGCAGGGGGCTCTCAGCCCCAGCATTTT.

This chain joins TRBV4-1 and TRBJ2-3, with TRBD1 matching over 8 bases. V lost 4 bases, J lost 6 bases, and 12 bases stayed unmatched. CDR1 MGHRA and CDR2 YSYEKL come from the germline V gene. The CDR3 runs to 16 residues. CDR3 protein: CASSPTLGQGKDTQYF. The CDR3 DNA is TGCGCCAGCAGCCCCACCCTCGGACAGGGCAAGGATACGCAGTATTTT.

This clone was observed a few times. CDR3 DNA sequence: TGTGCCACCAGCAGAGGCCAGACTGGGAGCTCCTATAATTCACCCCTCCACTTT. Translation gives CATSRGQTGSSYNSPLHF. The rearrangement joins TRBV15 to TRBJ1-6; no clear D. The CDR3 sequence is 18 residues long. CDR1 is LNHNV, CDR2 YYDKDF, per germline (reference sequence). The germline V and J ends were trimmed by 1 base and 0 bases, with 13 bases remaining between them.